The next 32 T cell receptor beta chains were all read from a single sample in a study of blood T cell repertoires in COVID-19. Libraries were prepared by immunoSEQ multiplex PCR; TCRdb keeps only in-frame clonotypes and omits some of them. The table shows 250,000 to 400,000 clones, with under 90% occurring only once. Sequencing input: peripheral blood. Receptors were obtained from a woman in her 30s with COVID-19, enrolled during active disease.

The CDR3 loop is CASGNQGATNEKLFF. CDR3 bases: TGTGCCAGCGGAAATCAGGGGGCGACTAATGAAAAACTGTTTTTT. V and J are TRBV5-5 and TRBJ1-4; 8 bases line up with TRBD1. Germline V gene lookup returns CDR1 SGHKS and CDR2 YYEKEE (reference sequence). The CDR3 spans 15 residues. V lost 7 bases, J lost 2 bases, and 7 bases stayed unmatched.

The CDR3 here is CASTGLAGVVQYF. As DNA, the CDR3 is TGCGCCAGCACGGGACTAGCGGGAGTGGTGCAGTACTTC. The genes are TRBV10-2 and TRBJ2-7; 14 bases are shared with TRBD2. The CDR3 is made up of 13 amino acids. The ends lost 7 bases at V and 9 bases at J; junction bases unmatched: 5. Germline values: CDR1 WSHSY, CDR2 SAAADI.

The chain is built from TRBV11-2 and TRBJ1-1; 11 bases are a match to TRBD1. This CDR3 comprises 18 residues. Germline V lookup: CDR1 SGHAT, CDR2 FQNNGV. V was pared by 5 bases and J by 0 bases, with 11 bases of the junction left unmatched. The chain's CDR3 is CASSPNPGQGGMNTEAFF. The DNA for the CDR3 is TGTGCCAGCAGCCCTAACCCGGGACAGGGGGGCATGAACACTGAAGCTTTCTTT.

The chain couples TRBV28 to TRBJ2-7; 8 nucleotides line up with TRBD2. This CDR3 contains 15 residues. The V segment lost 3 bases and the J segment 2 bases; nucleotides outside the gene matches: 6. CDR1 MDHEN and CDR2 SYDVKM come from the germline V gene. The chain's CDR3 is CASSFSTSGAYEQYF. The CDR3 bases are TGTGCCAGCAGTTTCTCAACTAGCGGAGCCTACGAGCAGTACTTC.

The genes are TRBV7-3 and TRBJ1-1, with a possible D match to TRBD1 (5 bases). The CDR3 totals 14 residues. V lost 1 base to trimming and J lost 3 bases, with 9 bases between them. Germline V CDR1 and CDR2: SGHTA, FQGTGA. CDR3 in DNA: TGTGCCAGCAGCTTAAGGGGGGGTTACACTGAAGCTTTCTTT. This gives the protein CASSLRGGYTEAFF.

This rearrangement joins TRBV6-4 to TRBJ2-2; D remains unclear. Germline lookup yields CDR1 MRHNA and CDR2 SNTAGT. V was cut by 6 bases and J by 4 bases, with 9 bases left in between. This CDR3 is built from 13 residues. The CDR3 loop reads CASRKSGTGELFF. DNA of the CDR3: TGTGCCAGCAGAAAATCAGGCACCGGGGAGCTGTTTTTT.

This clone has only one observation. The chain couples TRBV10-3 to TRBJ1-1; 8 bases map to TRBD1. Germline CDR1 is ENHRY and CDR2 is SYGVKD. V gave up 6 bases and J gave up 3 bases; unmatched junction bases: 9. The CDR3 is 15 residues long. In nucleotides, the CDR3 is TGTGCCATCAGCAGAGACAGGGGCGGGGACACTGAAGCTTTCTTT. Its translation: CAISRDRGGDTEAFF.

The chain recombines TRBV4-2 with TRBJ1-2; TRBD1 might be the D (5 bases). The CDR3 runs to 17 residues. CDR1 and CDR2 (germline): LGHNA, YNFKEQ. The V end was cut by 1 base, the J end by 8 bases, with 23 bases between. The CDR3 DNA sequence: TGTGCCAGCAGCCAAGTTACGGTATCCCCAGGGAAAGGGGGCTACACCTTC. The encoded protein is CASSQVTVSPGKGGYTF.

This chain connects TRBV18 to TRBJ1-2; 7 bases match TRBD1. This CDR3 comprises 13 residues. Germline V gives CDR1 KGHSH, CDR2 LQKENI. V shed 5 bases, J shed 2 bases, and the junction held 2 bases outside the gene matches. The CDR3 loop reads CASSKTGNYGYTF. The CDR3 bases are TGTGCCAGCTCAAAGACAGGGAACTATGGCTACACCTTC.

The rearrangement uses TRBV27 and TRBJ2-2, with 14 bases aligning to TRBD2. CDR3 length equals 15 residues. Germline V gene data show CDR1 as MNHEY and CDR2 as SMNVEV (reference sequence). With 6 bases clipped from V and 5 bases from J, the junction kept 2 bases outside the gene matches. The CDR3 nucleotides are TGTGCCAGCAGGTGGACTAGCGGGAGGACCGGGGAGCTGTTTTTT. Encoded protein: CASRWTSGRTGELFF.

The chain is built from TRBV4-2 and TRBJ2-4; D is possibly TRBD1 (6 bases). V gave up 1 base and J gave up 6 bases, with 16 bases separating them. CDR3 length: 16 residues. CDR1 and CDR2 from the germline V gene are LGHNA and YNFKEQ. The CDR3 nucleotides are TGTGCCAGCAGCCAAGTTGAGGGTGGGGGCCCAAACATTCAGTACTTC. This sequence encodes CASSQVEGGGPNIQYF.

The V and J genes are TRBV10-3 and TRBJ2-1; 7 bases match TRBD1. Germline assignment: CDR1 ENHRY and CDR2 SYGVKD. The CDR3 consists of 16 residues. The junction had 8 bases not matched to a gene; V was cut back by 0 bases and J by 6 bases. CDR3 in DNA: TGTGCCATCAGTGAGTCTTTGGAACAGGGGTTCAATGAGCAGTTCTTC. Amino acid sequence: CAISESLEQGFNEQFF.

The chain uses TRBV19 and TRBJ2-5; TRBD2 agrees at 8 bases. The junction had 8 bases not matched to a gene; V was cut back by 3 bases and J by 5 bases. This CDR3 is 15 amino acids long. CDR1 and CDR2 (germline): LNHDA, SQIVND (reference sequence). CDR3 sequence: CASSIGGGRLETQYF. DNA for the CDR3: TGTGCCAGTAGTATCGGCGGCGGGAGGCTGGAGACCCAGTACTTC.

The J gene is TRBJ1-2, the V gene TRBV5-6, with 12 nucleotides matching TRBD1. The junction had 21 bases not matched to a gene; V was cut back by 5 bases and J by 7 bases. CDR1 and CDR2 (germline): SGHDT, YYEEEE. This CDR3 spans 19 amino acids. CDR3 nucleotides: TGTGCCAGCAGAGTTTTGGATTCGGGACAGGGGGCGCGGGGTCGTGGCTACACCTTC. Translated: CASRVLDSGQGARGRGYTF.

V gene TRBV7-2 combines with J gene TRBJ2-3; TRBD2 is a possible D gene (7 bases). The CDR3 length is 14 residues. Germline V gene sequence: CDR1 SGHTA, CDR2 FQGNSA. Trimming removed 10 bases from V and 5 bases from J, with 19 bases in between. The CDR3 loop reads CATQPGGKGDTQYF. The CDR3 DNA sequence: TGTGCCACCCAGCCGGGGGGCAAAGGAGATACGCAGTATTTT. Combining the CDR3 with reference TRBV7-2 and TRBJ2-3 gives the whole variable domain GAGVSQSPSNKVTEKGKDVELRCDPISGHTALYWYRQSLGQGLEFLIYFQGNSAPDKSGLPSDRFSAERTGGSVSTLTIQRTQQEDSAVYLCATQPGGKGDTQYFGPGTRLTVL.

The chain combines TRBV3-1 (or the pseudogene TRBV3-2) with TRBJ1-1, with D possibly TRBD1 on 5 matching bases. Germline V CDR1 and CDR2: LGHDT, YNNKEL (reference sequence). The CDR3 is 13 residues long. V lost 6 bases, J lost 1 base, and 9 bases lay in between. The CDR3 sequence is CASRDTGNTEAFF. As DNA, the CDR3 is TGTGCCAGCAGAGATACAGGGAACACTGAAGCTTTCTTT.

The chain uses TRBV5-1 and TRBJ2-3, with 8 nucleotides matching TRBD2. The CDR3 runs 14 residues. Trimming removed 5 bases from V and 1 base from J; junction bases left unmatched: 3. Germline V lookup: CDR1 SGHRS, CDR2 YFSETQ. DNA of the CDR3: TGCGCCAGCAGATATAGCGGGGGCACAGATACGCAGTATTTT. Amino acids: CASRYSGGTDTQYF.

The rearrangement joins TRBV24-1 to TRBJ2-2; TRBD2 aligns across 12 bases. The trim removed 2 bases at V and 4 bases at J, leaving 7 bases unmatched. Germline loops: CDR1 KGHDR, CDR2 SFDVKD. This CDR3 has 18 amino acids. CDR3 region: CATSDSTSGRNPTGELFF. CDR3 sequence (DNA): TGTGCCACCAGTGATTCGACTAGCGGGAGAAACCCCACCGGGGAGCTGTTTTTT.

This rearrangement joins TRBV28 to TRBJ1-1, with 7 bases fitting TRBD1. CDR1 and CDR2 (germline): MDHEN, SYDVKM. V gave up 2 bases and J gave up 5 bases; unmatched junction bases: 5. The CDR3 contains 14 residues. Here the CDR3 reads CASSLTGERTEAFF. The DNA for the CDR3 is TGTGCCAGCAGTTTAACAGGGGAAAGGACTGAAGCTTTCTTT.

This chain joins TRBV11-2 and TRBJ1-6; tentatively, D is TRBD1 (5 bases). V was clipped by 5 bases and J by 0 bases, with 17 bases between them. CDR1 SGHAT and CDR2 FQNNGV come from the germline V gene. This CDR3 region has 18 residues. The CDR3 reads CASSPLQAMSSYNSPLHF. The CDR3 DNA reads TGTGCCAGCAGCCCCTTACAGGCCATGAGCTCCTATAATTCACCCCTCCACTTT.

The chain joins TRBV19 to TRBJ2-7, with TRBD1 matching 7 bases. Trimming cost V 6 bases and J 2 bases; bases outside gene matches: 7. This CDR3 is built from 14 residues. Germline CDR1 reads LNHDA; CDR2 reads SQIVND (reference sequence). DNA for the CDR3: TGTGCCAGTAGCTCTGGGACAGAGGCCTACGAGCAGTACTTC. This encodes CASSSGTEAYEQYF.

This chain connects TRBV30 to TRBJ2-1, with D hard to call. The CDR3 covers 12 residues. Trimming stripped 2 bases from V and 5 bases from J, with 7 bases between. Germline V CDR1 and CDR2: GTSNPN, SVGIG (reference sequence). This CDR3 is CAWSPINNEQFF. The CDR3 coding sequence is TGTGCCTGGAGTCCTATTAACAATGAGCAGTTCTTC.

The chain joins TRBV28 to TRBJ2-1; 8 bases map to TRBD2. The germline gives CDR1 MDHEN, CDR2 SYDVKM. The CDR3 has 13 residues. With V trimmed by 6 bases and J by 8 bases, 6 bases remained unmatched. Here the CDR3 DNA reads TGTGCCAGCAGGTGGAGCGGGAGAGATGAGCAGTTCTTC. It translates to CASRWSGRDEQFF.

The chain carries TRBV5-8 and TRBJ2-3, with TRBD2 identical over 9 bases. This CDR3 comprises 15 residues. V was pared by 0 bases and J by 3 bases, with 2 bases of the junction left unmatched. The V gene's germline CDR1 is SGHTS and CDR2 YDEGEE. The CDR3 bases are TGTGCCAGCAGCTTGGAAGCGGGAGGTACAGATACGCAGTATTTT. The encoded protein is CASSLEAGGTDTQYF.

The rearrangement joins TRBV7-9 to TRBJ2-1; D is undetermined. Deletions cut 2 bases from V and 1 base from J, with 12 bases between. The germline CDR1 and CDR2 sequences are SEHNR and FQNEAQ (reference sequence). The CDR3 is made up of 16 amino acids. The CDR3 nucleotides read TGTGCCAGCAGCTTAATGTACACGCTGTCCTACAATGAGCAGTTCTTC. Translating it yields CASSLMYTLSYNEQFF.

The chain has TRBV28 and TRBJ2-7; the D gene is possibly TRBD1 (6 bases). Germline assignment: CDR1 MDHEN and CDR2 SYDVKM. Trimming stripped 6 bases from V and 5 bases from J, with 14 bases between. There are 13 residues in the CDR3. The CDR3 DNA follows: TGTGCCAGCAGGCTACAGGGTTTTGACGAGCAGTACTTC. Translation: CASRLQGFDEQYF.

CDR3 DNA sequence: TGTGCCAGCAGCTTATCCGGGACTAGCGGGAGAGTTGAGCAGTTCTTC. Its protein product is CASSLSGTSGRVEQFF. This rearrangement joins TRBV5-4 to TRBJ2-1, with TRBD2 identical over 14 bases. Trimming cost V 2 bases and J 9 bases; bases outside gene matches: 7. The germline V gene encodes CDR1 SGHNT and CDR2 YYREEE (reference sequence). This CDR3 comprises 16 residues.

Here the CDR3 reads CASSKGTLYEQYF. Written as DNA, the CDR3 is TGTGCCAGCAGCAAAGGGACTCTGTACGAGCAGTACTTC. V and J are TRBV27 and TRBJ2-7, with D perhaps TRBD2 (6 bases). In germline, CDR1 is MNHEY, CDR2 SMNVEV (reference sequence). The CDR3 spans 13 residues. The V end was cut by 6 bases, the J end by 4 bases, with 13 bases between.

A few counts support this clone. The chain carries TRBV7-2 and TRBJ2-2, with 15 bases lining up with TRBD2. The germline gives CDR1 SGHTA, CDR2 FQGNSA. The J segment lost 5 bases and the V segment lost 5 bases, leaving 3 bases of the junction unmatched. The CDR3 is made up of 16 amino acids. This CDR3 reads CASSGGTSGRTGELFF. CDR3 sequence (DNA): TGTGCCAGCAGCGGGGGGACTAGCGGGAGGACCGGGGAGCTGTTTTTT.

V gene TRBV5-6 combines with J gene TRBJ2-4, with TRBD1 matching over 11 bases. J gave up 1 base and V 2 bases, and 2 bases lay outside the gene matches. CDR1 SGHDT and CDR2 YYEEEE come from the germline V gene. The CDR3 runs 16 residues. In DNA form, the CDR3 reads TGTGCCAGCAGCTTCGGGACAGGGGGTGCCAAAAACATTCAGTACTTC. Its protein product is CASSFGTGGAKNIQYF.

The rearrangement links TRBV6-1 to TRBJ1-1, with TRBD1 matching over 9 bases. In germline, CDR1 is MNHNS, CDR2 SASEGT. The CDR3 length is 16 residues. Trimming took 4 bases from V and 8 from J; bases not matched to a gene: 14. The CDR3 DNA reads TGTGCCAGCAGTGGATGGACAGGGGTGGGTGCGAGAGAAGCTTTCTTT. It codes for CASSGWTGVGAREAFF.

The DNA of the CDR3 is TGTGCCAGCTCGCTTGACAGCTATGAAAAACTGTTTTTT. Protein sequence: CASSLDSYEKLFF. The chain recombines TRBV18 with TRBJ1-4; TRBD1 is a possible D gene (5 bases). This CDR3 spans 13 amino acids. The germline CDR1 and CDR2 sequences are KGHSH and LQKENI. V shed 6 bases and J shed 6 bases, with 11 bases lying between them.